The 11 T cell receptor beta chains below all came from one sample that was sequenced in a study of control samples from healthy donors and cancer patients. The method was immunoSEQ multiplex PCR; TCRdb's version includes in-frame clones alone and lacks a portion of them. Seen here are about 80,000 clones, approximately 89% observed once, and the top ten hold less than 7%. The source material was blood. These receptors were collected from a middle-aged man in good health.

The J gene is TRBJ1-3, the V gene TRBV30; 9 bases map to TRBD1. The CDR3 covers 15 residues. Germline values: CDR1 GTSNPN, CDR2 SVGIG (reference sequence). The J segment lost 8 bases and the V segment lost 0 bases, leaving 8 bases of the junction unmatched. The CDR3 DNA reads TGTGCCTGGAGTGTTGGACAGGGGAATGCGGACACCATATATTTT. Its protein product is CAWSVGQGNADTIYF.

V usage is TRBV7-2 and J usage is TRBJ1-2; maybe TRBD1 (5 bases). The ends were cut back, 5 bases at V and 4 bases at J, with 11 bases in the middle. There are 13 residues in the CDR3. Germline V gene sequence: CDR1 SGHTA, CDR2 FQGNSA. In DNA form, the CDR3 reads TGTGCCAGCAGCCGGGCACAGGTCTATGGCTACACCTTC. This sequence encodes CASSRAQVYGYTF.

The CDR3 sequence is CASSLERGIYEQFF. The CDR3 coding sequence is TGCGCCAGCAGCTTGGAGCGGGGTATCTATGAGCAGTTCTTC. The genes are TRBV5-1 and TRBJ2-1; 7 bases align to TRBD2. The germline V gene has CDR1 SGHRS and CDR2 YFSETQ. This CDR3 is built from 14 residues. Losses at the gene ends were 0 bases for V and 8 bases for J; bases not matched to a gene: 5.

V is TRBV3-1 (or the pseudogene TRBV3-2) and J is TRBJ1-6, with 8 bases lining up with TRBD1. The J segment lost 5 bases and the V segment lost 4 bases, leaving 7 bases of the junction unmatched. This CDR3 has 16 residues. From germline, CDR1 is LGHDT and CDR2 YNNKEL (reference sequence). DNA of the CDR3: TGTGCCAGCAGCCTACGGACAGGGTTTGATAATTCACCCCTCCACTTT. Translation: CASSLRTGFDNSPLHF.

This chain connects TRBV27 to TRBJ1-2; no clear D. V was shortened by 2 bases and J by 2 bases, with 12 bases between the two germline ends. Germline V lookup: CDR1 MNHEY, CDR2 SMNVEV (reference sequence). CDR3 length: 15 residues. The DNA of the CDR3 is TGTGCCAGCAGTTTAATGGGCGGTCTAAACTATGGCTACACCTTC. Translating it yields CASSLMGGLNYGYTF.

The chain joins TRBV3-1 (or the pseudogene TRBV3-2) to TRBJ1-2, with 10 bases fitting TRBD1. Looked up from germline, CDR1 is LGHDT and CDR2 is YNNKEL (reference sequence). This CDR3 is built from 16 residues. V shed 2 bases and J 2 bases; nucleotides not matched to a gene: 5. The CDR3 protein is CASSQRAGQGNYGYTF. In DNA form, the CDR3 reads TGTGCCAGCAGCCAACGGGCGGGACAGGGGAACTATGGCTACACCTTC.

The rearrangement joins TRBV6-1 to TRBJ1-5; tentatively, D is TRBD1 (5 bases). Trimming shortened V by 4 bases and J by 0 bases, and 13 bases separated the two germline ends. The CDR3 spans 16 residues. CDR1 and CDR2 from the germline V gene are MNHNS and SASEGT. CDR3 nucleotide sequence: TGTGCCAGCAGTGGGGACTCATTTTATAGCAATCAGCCCCAGCATTTT. Protein sequence: CASSGDSFYSNQPQHF.

V is TRBV3-1 (or the pseudogene TRBV3-2) and J is TRBJ2-1, with 11 bases fitting TRBD2. The germline CDR1 and CDR2 sequences are LGHDT and YNNKEL (reference sequence). V shed 0 bases, J shed 3 bases, and the junction held 7 bases outside the gene matches. The CDR3 loop spans 18 amino acids. CDR3 residues: CASSQDSRLAGIYNEQFF. The CDR3 coding sequence is TGTGCCAGCAGCCAAGATAGTCGACTAGCGGGAATCTACAATGAGCAGTTCTTC.

V is TRBV10-3 and J is TRBJ2-7, with 7 bases lining up with TRBD1. J lost 4 bases, V lost 4 bases, and 7 bases had no gene match. CDR3 length equals 14 residues. Looked up from germline, CDR1 is ENHRY and CDR2 is SYGVKD. The CDR3 loop reads CAISATQTGYEQYF. The CDR3 DNA reads TGTGCCATCAGTGCCACCCAGACAGGGTACGAGCAGTACTTC.

V gene TRBV24-1 combines with J gene TRBJ2-7; D is perhaps TRBD2 (6 bases). The V gene lost 1 base and the J gene lost 2 bases, with 14 bases spanning the gap. The CDR3 has 16 amino acids. Germline V gene lookup returns CDR1 KGHDR and CDR2 SFDVKD. The CDR3 loop is CATSDFRLASTYEQYF. In DNA form, the CDR3 reads TGTGCCACCAGTGATTTTCGCCTAGCGAGCACCTACGAGCAGTACTTC.

The chain couples TRBV15 to TRBJ1-5; D perhaps matches TRBD1 (6 bases). Trimming removed 0 bases from V and 4 bases from J, with 13 bases in between. The length of the CDR3 is 16 residues. Germline CDR1 LNHNV, CDR2 YYDKDF (reference sequence). CDR3 DNA sequence: TGTGCCACCAGCAGAGAGGACAGCCTGGGGAATCAGCCCCAGCATTTT. It is translated as CATSREDSLGNQPQHF. Full variable domain (rest looked up from reference TRBV15 and TRBJ1-5): DAMVIQNPRYQVTQFGKPVTLSCSQTLNHNVMYWYQQKSSQAPKLLFHYYDKDFNNEADTPDNFQSRRPNTSFCFLDIRSPGLGDTAMYLCATSREDSLGNQPQHFGDGTRLSIL.